The present T cell receptor beta chain was sequenced within a study of T cells in localized non-small cell lung cancer. Whole-study results and caveats: Heterogeneity within the tumor remains possible, as just one region underwent sequencing. The study found T cell clonality highest in uninvolved adjacent lung, above tumor. Longer overall survival was seen with higher T cell density measured in blood.

The adjacent lung that was sampled lay at least 2 cm from the tumor margin and showed no atypia. Turning to this clone: Antigen: not known.

Assay used: immunoSEQ multiplex PCR; TCRdb lists only in-frame clones, some missing. The data show 1,500 to 2,000 clones, less than 25% seen once. CDR3 length: 16 amino acids. The germline CDR1 and CDR2 sequences are SGDLS and YYNGEE. The V end lost 4 bases, the J end lost 4 bases, and 20 bases lay between the germline ends. Sample: normal lung tissue next to the tumor, taken before any cancer treatment. This sequence was found in a male donor aged 60 or older with stage II squamous cell lung carcinoma. The chain employs TRBV9 and TRBJ1-2; TRBD1 might be the D (6 bases). CDR3 amino acids: CASSSPGGGGSYGYTF. The CDR3 bases are TGTGCCAGCAGCTCCCCTGGGGGGGGCGGGAGCTATGGCTACACCTTC. The entire variable domain, with the rest obtained from reference TRBV9 and TRBJ1-2, is as follows: DSGVTQTPKHLITATGQRVTLRCSPRSGDLSVYWYQQSLDQGLQFLIQYYNGEERAKGNILERFSAQQFPDLHSELNLSSLELGDSALYFCASSSPGGGGSYGYTFGSGTRLTVV.